These 26 T cell receptor beta chains originate from one sample sequenced in a study of radiotherapy plus CTLA-4 blockade in lung cancer. Clones were sequenced by immunoSEQ multiplex PCR, and TCRdb holds only the in-frame ones, with some missing. The table includes more than 90,000 clones, roughly 80% detected once. The sequences come from peripheral blood, collected from a patient treated with radiotherapy plus ipilimumab. The source is a human donor with non-small cell lung cancer who had a partial response to radiotherapy plus ipilimumab.

V is TRBV11-3 and J is TRBJ2-1; 12 nucleotides agree with TRBD2. This CDR3 is 15 amino acids long. The trim removed 1 base at V and 10 bases at J, leaving 5 bases unmatched. CDR1 SGHNT and CDR2 YENEEA come from the germline V gene. CDR3 protein: CASSLGLAGEREQFF. DNA of the CDR3: TGTGCCAGCAGCTTAGGACTAGCGGGAGAAAGGGAGCAGTTCTTC.

The chain has TRBV30 and TRBJ1-5, with D uncertain. Germline CDR1 is GTSNPN and CDR2 is SVGIG (reference sequence). V lost 1 base and J 4 bases, leaving 8 bases between the germline ends. The CDR3 is 13 amino acids. CDR3 protein: CAWSGEVNQPQHF. Here the CDR3 DNA reads TGTGCCTGGAGTGGCGAGGTTAATCAGCCCCAGCATTTT.

The gene calls are TRBV7-9 and TRBJ1-4; no definite D call. CDR1 and CDR2 from the germline V gene are SEHNR and FQNEAQ (reference sequence). Trimming left V 3 bases short and J 8 bases short, with 13 bases between. CDR3 length: 14 amino acids. This CDR3 is CASSFEVNGEKLFF. The DNA for the CDR3 is TGTGCCAGCAGCTTCGAGGTGAATGGGGAAAAACTGTTTTTT.

This clone was recorded a few times. The chain carries TRBV2 and TRBJ1-2; D unresolved. CDR1 SNHLY and CDR2 FYNNEI come from the germline V gene. The CDR3 sequence is 13 residues long. Trimming removed 5 bases from V and 8 bases from J, with 15 bases in between. Here the CDR3 DNA reads TGTGCCAGCAGTCTAGCCATCCCCCCGGGCTACACCTTC. It specifies CASSLAIPPGYTF.

The CDR3 DNA sequence: TGTGCCAGCAGCCAAGGACTAGCGCTCCCCGCAGATACGCAGTATTTT. It yields the protein CASSQGLALPADTQYF. The chain combines TRBV4-2 with TRBJ2-3, with 8 bases that match TRBD2. V lost 1 base to trimming and J lost 4 bases; unmatched junction nucleotides: 7. The CDR3 consists of 16 residues. Per germline, CDR1 LGHNA and CDR2 YNFKEQ.

In nucleotides, the CDR3 is TGTGCCAGTAGGGTGGACATTCTCTCCTACAATGAGCAGTTCTTC. The encoded protein is CASRVDILSYNEQFF. The chain links TRBV19 to TRBJ2-1; maybe TRBD1 (5 bases). V was pared by 6 bases and J by 0 bases, with 12 bases between. The CDR3 is 15 residues long. The V gene's germline CDR1 is LNHDA and CDR2 SQIVND (reference sequence).

V is TRBV2 and J is TRBJ1-5; D is perhaps TRBD1 (6 bases). The CDR3 has 16 residues. V lost 5 bases and J lost 4, with 18 bases in between. The V gene's germline CDR1 is SNHLY and CDR2 FYNNEI. CDR3 sequence (DNA): TGTGCCAGCAGTCCTGGCCCGGGACAAGAAAATCAGCCCCAGCATTTT. Its protein is CASSPGPGQENQPQHF.

The CDR3 protein is CASKFRGPGELFF. The CDR3, as DNA: TGTGCCAGCAAGTTTAGGGGGCCCGGGGAGCTGTTTTTT. The V and J genes are TRBV27 and TRBJ2-2, with TRBD1 matching over 7 bases. The CDR3 covers 13 residues. Germline V gene lookup returns CDR1 MNHEY and CDR2 SMNVEV (reference sequence). J was trimmed by 6 bases and V by 7 bases; bases with no gene match: 5.

This clone was seen more than once but under ten times. The sample carries other DNA sequences with the same CDR3. The chain uses TRBV6-1 and TRBJ1-1, with a tentative D call TRBD1 (5 bases). Germline lookup yields CDR1 MNHNS and CDR2 SASEGT. The CDR3 has 13 residues. V was clipped by 10 bases and J by 6 bases, with 18 bases between them. The CDR3 here is CATSAGGASEAFF. CDR3 nucleotides: TGTGCCACGTCGGCGGGGGGTGCGTCTGAAGCTTTCTTT.

CDR3 coding DNA: TGTGCCAGCAGTGAAGGTGGGACTACCCGCACAGATACGCAGTATTTT. It specifies CASSEGGTTRTDTQYF. The V and J genes are TRBV2 and TRBJ2-3, with 7 bases that match TRBD2. J was trimmed by 1 base and V by 1 base; bases with no gene match: 5. The CDR3 runs 16 residues. Germline V CDR1 and CDR2: SNHLY, FYNNEI.

The chain uses TRBV11-2 and TRBJ2-7; no clear D. Germline V gene sequence: CDR1 SGHAT, CDR2 FQNNGV. CDR3 length equals 13 residues. The CDR3 region has the DNA TGTGCCAGCAGCTTAACCAGGAACCCGCCATTACAAGTC. Its translation: CASSLTRNPPLQV.

This clone has just a few counts. The rearrangement uses TRBV7-2 and TRBJ1-2; the match to TRBD1 covers 7 bases. The CDR3 is made up of 15 amino acids. The junction had 3 bases not matched to a gene; V was cut back by 0 bases and J by 2 bases. From germline, CDR1 is SGHTA and CDR2 FQGNSA. CDR3 coding DNA: TGTGCCAGCAGCTTAGCCTCGGACAGGAACTATGGCTACACCTTC. Residues: CASSLASDRNYGYTF.

The chain has TRBV5-1 and TRBJ2-2; the match to TRBD2 covers 8 bases. Germline lookup yields CDR1 SGHRS and CDR2 YFSETQ. This CDR3 region has 16 residues. V gave up 1 base and J gave up 2 bases; unmatched junction bases: 4. The CDR3 reads CASSLRTSGNTGELFF. CDR3 nucleotides: TGCGCCAGCAGCTTGAGAACTAGCGGTAACACCGGGGAGCTGTTTTTT.

The count of this clone is one. The chain couples TRBV9 to TRBJ1-2; 9 nucleotides line up with TRBD1. The germline V gene encodes CDR1 SGDLS and CDR2 YYNGEE. V was pared by 0 bases and J by 6 bases, with 3 bases of the junction left unmatched. This CDR3 comprises 14 residues. In nucleotides, the CDR3 is TGTGCCAGCAGCGTAGCTAGGACAGGGGATGGCTACACCTTC. Protein sequence: CASSVARTGDGYTF.

The V call is TRBV5-6, the J call TRBJ2-2; 8 nucleotides align to TRBD2. CDR1 is SGHDT and CDR2 is YYEEEE in the germline V gene. V gave up 0 bases and J gave up 6 bases; unmatched junction bases: 7. This CDR3 is built from 16 residues. The CDR3 loop is CASSLGTSSGPGELFF. For the CDR3, the DNA is TGTGCCAGCAGCTTGGGGACTAGCTCCGGGCCCGGGGAGCTGTTTTTT.

This chain joins TRBV11-3 and TRBJ2-3; possible D gene TRBD2, 5 bases. CDR1 SGHNT and CDR2 YENEEA come from the germline V gene. This CDR3 is 14 amino acids long. V lost 1 base and J lost 5, with 10 bases in between. The CDR3 region is CASSLGLAGDTQYF. The CDR3 DNA follows: TGTGCCAGCAGCTTAGGGCTAGCTGGAGATACGCAGTATTTT.

This rearrangement joins TRBV5-4 to TRBJ2-7; no definite D call. With 2 bases removed from V and 0 bases from J, the gap between germline ends came to 9 bases. The length of the CDR3 is 14 residues. Germline lookup yields CDR1 SGHNT and CDR2 YYREEE (reference sequence). This CDR3 is CASSFHENSYEQYF. The CDR3 nucleotides are TGTGCCAGCAGCTTTCACGAGAACTCCTACGAGCAGTACTTC.

V usage is TRBV7-8 and J usage is TRBJ2-7, with D possibly being TRBD1 (6 bases). Germline V gene sequence: CDR1 SGHVS, CDR2 FQNEAQ. This CDR3 is built from 13 residues. V was pared by 5 bases and J by 7 bases, with 15 bases between. CDR3 DNA: TGTGCCAGCAGCCTGCACAGGGTCGGGGAGCAGTACGTC. As protein: CASSLHRVGEQYV.

This chain connects TRBV7-9 to TRBJ2-7; 9 bases fit TRBD1. The V and J ends lost 2 bases and 0 bases, in that order; junction bases with no gene match: 14. The CDR3 extends over 19 amino acids. Germline V gene sequence: CDR1 SEHNR, CDR2 FQNEAQ (reference sequence). Here the CDR3 DNA reads TGTGCCAGCAGCTTAACGGGTGGACCGGGACAGGGTGTCTCCTACGAGCAGTACGTC. This translates into CASSLTGGPGQGVSYEQYV.

The chain uses TRBV5-8 and TRBJ1-5; D unclear. The germline V and J ends were trimmed by 1 base and 2 bases, with 7 bases remaining between them. Germline V lookup: CDR1 SGHTS, CDR2 YDEGEE. This CDR3 contains 14 residues. The CDR3 protein is CASSLLSGNQPQHF. The CDR3 bases are TGTGCCAGCAGCTTGCTCTCTGGCAATCAGCCCCAGCATTTT.

The chain carries TRBV7-6 and TRBJ2-5, with 9 bases fitting TRBD2. V lost 3 bases, J lost 1 base, and 3 bases stayed unmatched. Germline CDR1 SGHVS, CDR2 FNYEAQ. The CDR3 extends over 15 amino acids. The DNA for the CDR3 is TGTGCCAGCAGCTTGGTGACTAGCGGCCAAGAGACCCAGTACTTC. Its translation: CASSLVTSGQETQYF.

The V call is TRBV28, the J call TRBJ2-1; 7 bases agree with TRBD1. The CDR3 has 14 amino acids. The trim removed 7 bases at V and 4 bases at J, leaving 7 bases unmatched. Germline V gene data show CDR1 as MDHEN and CDR2 as SYDVKM. CDR3 bases: TGTGCCAGCATCACCGGGACAGTATACAATGAGCAGTTCTTC. This sequence encodes CASITGTVYNEQFF.

This clone was picked up a small number of times. The rearrangement joins TRBV28 to TRBJ2-1, with a tentative D call TRBD2 (6 bases). Germline V gene data show CDR1 as MDHEN and CDR2 as SYDVKM. CDR3 length: 13 amino acids. Trimming stripped 4 bases from V and 6 bases from J, with 10 bases between. This CDR3 is CASSWGRSNEQFF. The CDR3 DNA sequence: TGTGCCAGCAGTTGGGGGAGGAGCAATGAGCAGTTCTTC. Filled out from reference TRBV28 and TRBJ2-1, the complete variable domain reads DVKVTQSSRYLVKRTGEKVFLECVQDMDHENMFWYRQDPGLGLRLIYFSYDVKMKEKGDIPEGYSVSREKKERFSLILESASTNQTSMYLCASSWGRSNEQFFGPGTRLTVL.

This clone has just one count. The V call is TRBV5-4, the J call TRBJ1-1; no reliable D call. CDR3 length: 14 amino acids. V dropped 0 bases and J dropped 1 base, with 7 bases sitting between them. Germline CDR1 is SGHNT and CDR2 is YYREEE (reference sequence). The CDR3 DNA reads as TGTGCCAGCAGCTTGGCGGGTCAGAACACTGAAGCTTTCTTT. Protein product: CASSLAGQNTEAFF. Drawing the rest from reference TRBV5-4 and TRBJ1-1, the complete variable domain is ETGVTQSPTHLIKTRGQQVTLRCSSQSGHNTVSWYQQALGQGPQFIFQYYREEENGRGNFPPRFSGLQFPNYSSELNVNALELDDSALYLCASSLAGQNTEAFFGQGTRLTVV.

This chain uses TRBV19 with TRBJ2-2; 8 bases line up with TRBD1. In germline, CDR1 is LNHDA, CDR2 SQIVND (reference sequence). The CDR3 covers 14 residues. The J segment lost 6 bases and the V segment lost 5 bases, leaving 5 bases of the junction unmatched. CDR3 in amino acids: CASSVDRGSGELFF. CDR3 sequence (DNA): TGTGCCAGTAGTGTCGACAGGGGATCCGGGGAGCTGTTTTTT. The full variable domain, in which reference TRBV19 and TRBJ2-2 provide the parts outside the CDR3, is DGGITQSPKYLFRKEGQNVTLSCEQNLNHDAMYWYRQDPGQGLRLIYYSQIVNDFQKGDIAEGYSVSREKKESFPLTVTSAQKNPTAFYLCASSVDRGSGELFFGEGSRLTVL.

This chain joins TRBV7-2 and TRBJ2-7; 8 bases fit TRBD1. In germline, CDR1 is SGHTA, CDR2 FQGNSA. With V trimmed by 5 bases and J by 3 bases, 12 bases remained unmatched. The CDR3 runs 16 residues. The CDR3 DNA reads TGTGCCAGCAGCGCCCCAGGGGGCGCGTCCATCTACGAGCAGTACTTC. This gives the protein CASSAPGGASIYEQYF.